The next 13 T cell receptor beta chains were all read from a single sample in a study of CD8 T cells in Susac syndrome. An amount of RNA that ranged from 0.5 to 1 ug was reverse transcribed with random hexamers. TCRdb independently ran MiXCR on the immunoSEQ multiplex PCR reads; one entry per CDR3 protein. This table has around 170,000 distinct CDR3 sequences, 95% appearing once. The material sequenced was CD4+ T cells from PBMCs. The receptors stem from a human donor with Susac syndrome.

V is TRBV12-3 or TRBV12-4 and J is TRBJ2-2; TRBD1 might be the D (6 bases). The CDR3 loop spans 18 amino acids. Trimming removed 1 base at V and 4 bases at J, with 19 bases between. The CDR3 is CASSLVRTWGRRTGELFF. The CDR3 nucleotides are TGTGCCAGCAGTTTAGTCCGGACATGGGGGCGACGCACCGGGGAGCTGTTTTTT.

J is TRBJ2-7 and V is TRBV20-1; weak D call: TRBD1 (5 bases). This CDR3 region has 16 residues. V was trimmed by 5 bases and J by 0 bases, leaving 20 bases between them. CDR1 and CDR2 (germline): DFQATT, SNEGSKA (reference sequence). The CDR3, as DNA: TGCAGTGCTCGACGGCAGGGTAGCCTCCGCTCCTACGAGCAGTACTTC. Its translation: CSARRQGSLRSYEQYF.

The gene calls are TRBV20-1 and TRBJ1-6; the D is unclear. This CDR3 comprises 12 residues. Deletions cut 6 bases from V and 6 bases from J, with 9 bases between. CDR1 and CDR2 (germline): DFQATT, SNEGSKA (reference sequence). CDR3 sequence: CSARDVNSPLHF. DNA for the CDR3: TGCAGTGCCCGAGACGTTAATTCACCCCTCCACTTT.

The chain is built from TRBV30 and TRBJ1-6; D perhaps matches TRBD1 (6 bases). Trimming stripped 5 bases from V and 9 bases from J, with 14 bases between. From germline, CDR1 is GTSNPN and CDR2 SVGIG (reference sequence). The CDR3 runs 13 residues. The CDR3 DNA sequence: TGTGCCTGGGGGGGCAGGGGATTTTCACCCCTCCACTTT. This sequence encodes CAWGGRGFSPLHF.

The chain combines TRBV6-6 with TRBJ1-2, with 7 bases lining up with TRBD1. The CDR3 extends over 14 amino acids. Germline V gene sequence: CDR1 MNHNY, CDR2 SVGAGI (reference sequence). The junction had 4 bases not matched to a gene; V was cut back by 0 bases and J by 6 bases. The CDR3 here is CASSYSTGWDGYTF. As DNA, the CDR3 is TGTGCCAGCAGTTACTCGACAGGGTGGGATGGCTACACCTTC.

The V call is TRBV20-1, the J call TRBJ2-1; 8 nucleotides match TRBD2. In germline, CDR1 is DFQATT, CDR2 SNEGSKA (reference sequence). Trimming took 6 bases from V and 0 from J; bases not matched to a gene: 10. The CDR3 is 16 residues long. The CDR3 coding sequence is TGCAGTGCCCTTGGGCGGGGGGCAGCCTCCTACAATGAGCAGTTCTTC. Its protein product is CSALGRGAASYNEQFF.

This clonotype appeared once. V is TRBV5-1 and J is TRBJ2-7; D possibly corresponds to TRBD1 (5 bases). The length of the CDR3 is 16 residues. Germline loops: CDR1 SGHRS, CDR2 YFSETQ. V was clipped by 4 bases and J by 7 bases, with 24 bases between them. The CDR3 region has the DNA TGCGCCAGCAGCCCGTCCGGCCAGGGCTCTTTTCAGGAGCAGTACTTC. This translates into CASSPSGQGSFQEQYF.

This rearrangement joins TRBV12-5 to TRBJ2-5; unclear D gene. The V gene lost 3 bases and the J gene lost 4 bases, with 3 bases spanning the gap. Germline CDR1 reads LGHNT; CDR2 reads FRNRAP. CDR3 length equals 11 residues. The chain's CDR3 is CASGFVETQYF. CDR3 nucleotides: TGTGCTAGTGGTTTCGTAGAGACCCAGTACTTC. The full variable domain, rest sourced from reference TRBV12-5 and TRBJ2-5, is DARVTQTPRHKVTEMGQEVTMRCQPILGHNTVFWYRQTMMQGLELLAYFRNRAPLDDSGMPKDRFSAEMPDATLATLKIQPSEPRDSAVYFCASGFVETQYFGPGTRLLVL.

CDR3 amino acids: CASSGAGAYEQYF. Written as DNA, the CDR3 is TGTGCCAGCAGCGGGGCAGGAGCCTACGAGCAGTACTTC. The chain uses TRBV25-1 and TRBJ2-7; D is possibly TRBD1 or TRBD2 (5 bases each). The CDR3 is 13 amino acids. V shed 6 bases and J shed 2 bases, with 11 bases lying between them. Per germline, CDR1 MGHDK and CDR2 SYGVNS.

V is TRBV20-1 and J is TRBJ2-6, with D hard to call. This CDR3 spans 14 amino acids. Trimming removed 6 bases at V and 0 bases at J, with 9 bases between. Germline CDR1 and CDR2: DFQATT and SNEGSKA (reference sequence). The CDR3 loop is CSAKRNSGANVLTF. The CDR3 DNA follows: TGCAGTGCCAAACGGAACTCTGGGGCCAACGTCCTGACTTTC.

This chain joins TRBV20-1 and TRBJ2-1; maybe TRBD2 (5 bases). The CDR3 covers 14 residues. V lost 3 bases to trimming and J lost 0 bases, with 9 bases between them. Germline values: CDR1 DFQATT, CDR2 SNEGSKA (reference sequence). In DNA, the CDR3 is TGCAGTGCTAGCTCGGGGAGCTCCTACAATGAGCAGTTCTTC. It yields the protein CSASSGSSYNEQFF.

This chain connects TRBV30 to TRBJ2-1, with 7 bases fitting TRBD2. The CDR3 spans 14 residues. Unmatched junction bases numbered 1, after V lost 1 base and J lost 1 base. The germline V gene encodes CDR1 GTSNPN and CDR2 SVGIG (reference sequence). The CDR3 DNA follows: TGTGCCTGGAGTGGGGGGGGGTCCTACAATGAGCAGTTCTTC. Its translation is CAWSGGGSYNEQFF.

The chain uses TRBV5-1 and TRBJ2-2; D is ambiguous. The V gene lost 1 base and the J gene lost 0 bases, with 4 bases spanning the gap. The CDR3 covers 14 residues. In germline, CDR1 is SGHRS, CDR2 YFSETQ. The DNA for the CDR3 is TGCGCCAGCAGCTTGTCCACGAACACCGGGGAGCTGTTTTTT. Translated, it gives CASSLSTNTGELFF.